Each of the 28 T cell receptor beta chains below was sequenced from the same sample in a study of blood T cell repertoires in COVID-19. Sequenced by immunoSEQ multiplex PCR; TCRdb stores in-frame clones only, minus some. The table has some 250,000 clones, 81% seen once. Specimen: peripheral blood. These receptors originate from a woman older than 75 with COVID-19, enrolled during active disease.

The genes are TRBV5-1 and TRBJ2-1; TRBD1 might be the D (6 bases). This CDR3 is 15 amino acids long. Germline CDR1 and CDR2: SGHRS and YFSETQ. Trimming stripped 0 bases from V and 1 base from J, with 8 bases between. The CDR3 loop reads CASSLEGGSYNEQFF. Written as DNA, the CDR3 is TGCGCCAGCAGCTTGGAAGGGGGATCCTACAATGAGCAGTTCTTC.

For the CDR3, the DNA is TGTGCCAGCAGCTTAGTAGCCGGAGGGGTACCCTACGAGCAGTACTTC. Its translation is CASSLVAGGVPYEQYF. This chain links TRBV7-9 with TRBJ2-7; possibly TRBD2 for D (6 bases). Trimming took off 1 base at V and 2 bases at J, with 15 bases between the two ends. The length of the CDR3 is 16 residues. From germline, CDR1 is SEHNR and CDR2 FQNEAQ (reference sequence).

The V gene is TRBV5-5, the J gene TRBJ2-1; D not certain. The CDR3 totals 14 residues. With 2 bases removed from V and 4 bases from J, the gap between germline ends came to 10 bases. Looked up from germline, CDR1 is SGHKS and CDR2 is YYEKEE (reference sequence). CDR3 in DNA: TGTGCCAGCAGCTTTCCCTTGAGTTACAATGAGCAGTTCTTC. It encodes CASSFPLSYNEQFF.

The CDR3 coding sequence is TGCGCCAGCTTAGGGGGCAGTAAGGCCAAAAACATTCAGTACTTC. Its protein is CASLGGSKAKNIQYF. The chain carries TRBV10-2 and TRBJ2-4; TRBD1 matches at 7 bases. Germline values: CDR1 WSHSY, CDR2 SAAADI. The CDR3 length is 15 residues. The V gene end was trimmed by 8 bases and the J gene end by 1 base; junction bases not matched to a gene: 8.

CDR3 residues: CAIVADYLLLNEQFF. CDR3 in DNA: TGTGCCATTGTAGCGGACTACCTCCTCCTCAATGAGCAGTTCTTC. The chain joins TRBV2 to TRBJ2-1, with D perhaps TRBD2 (6 bases). Germline V CDR1 and CDR2: SNHLY, FYNNEI. The CDR3 totals 15 residues. The germline V and J ends were trimmed by 10 bases and 6 bases, with 22 bases remaining between them.

The chain links TRBV5-1 to TRBJ2-5; 10 positions match TRBD2. J was trimmed by 2 bases and V by 4 bases; bases with no gene match: 2. Germline V CDR1 and CDR2: SGHRS, YFSETQ. The CDR3 is 14 amino acids. CDR3 loop: CASSVTSGQETQYF. Here the CDR3 DNA reads TGCGCCAGCAGCGTGACTAGCGGGCAAGAGACCCAGTACTTC.

This rearrangement joins TRBV27 to TRBJ1-4, with D unclear. The CDR3 runs 16 residues. With 6 bases removed from V and 0 bases from J, the gap between germline ends came to 14 bases. Germline CDR1 MNHEY, CDR2 SMNVEV (reference sequence). CDR3 coding DNA: TGTGCCAGCAGAACCTCTTATTCTACAACTAATGAAAAACTGTTTTTT. Translation: CASRTSYSTTNEKLFF.

The V gene is TRBV10-1, the J gene TRBJ1-2, with 8 bases aligning to TRBD1. Germline assignment: CDR1 WNHNN and CDR2 SYGVQD (reference sequence). This CDR3 spans 13 amino acids. After removal of 5 bases from V and 4 bases from J, the junction contained 3 bases not matched to a gene. CDR3: CASSTDRAYGYTF. The CDR3 coding sequence is TGCGCCAGCAGTACGGACAGGGCCTATGGCTACACCTTC.

The chain carries TRBV4-2 and TRBJ1-1, with D perhaps matching TRBD1 (6 bases). Trimming removed 2 bases from V and 0 bases from J, with 13 bases in between. The CDR3 is made up of 16 amino acids. Per germline, CDR1 LGHNA and CDR2 YNFKEQ. CDR3 nucleotides: TGTGCCAGCAGCCAACCGGGGGGCGGAATGAACACTGAAGCTTTCTTT. It yields the protein CASSQPGGGMNTEAFF.

The sample holds one count of this clone. This rearrangement joins TRBV6-5 to TRBJ1-4; TRBD1 matches 7 bases. Germline CDR1 MNHEY, CDR2 SVGAGI. CDR3 length: 16 amino acids. After removal of 2 bases from V and 10 bases from J, the junction contained 13 bases not matched to a gene. This CDR3 reads CASSYNRRGKSGKLFF. The CDR3 DNA reads TGTGCCAGCAGTTACAACCGCAGGGGGAAGTCCGGAAAACTGTTTTTT.

The gene calls are TRBV2 and TRBJ2-7; tentatively, D is TRBD1 (6 bases). Per the germline V gene, CDR1 is SNHLY and CDR2 is FYNNEI. The CDR3 totals 12 residues. Deletions cut 6 bases from V and 6 bases from J, with 12 bases between. CDR3 DNA: TGTGCCAGCAGCGGTGACAGGCGCGAGCAGTACTTC. It yields the protein CASSGDRREQYF.

The J gene is TRBJ2-1, the V gene TRBV27; D is unclear. CDR1 is MNHEY and CDR2 is SMNVEV in the germline V gene (reference sequence). The CDR3 covers 15 residues. The germline V and J ends were trimmed by 5 bases and 7 bases, with 18 bases remaining between them. The CDR3 nucleotides read TGTGCCAGCAGTAGCCCCCAGGAAGCTGGTAATGAGCAGTTCTTC. Amino acids: CASSSPQEAGNEQFF.

This chain connects TRBV7-2 to TRBJ2-5, with a tentative D call TRBD1 (5 bases). Germline V gene data show CDR1 as SGHTA and CDR2 as FQGNSA. The CDR3 extends over 12 amino acids. Trimming removed 3 bases from V and 7 bases from J, with 9 bases in between. The CDR3 sequence is CASSFRVGTQYF. DNA for the CDR3: TGTGCCAGCAGCTTCAGGGTTGGGACCCAGTACTTC.

Notes on this clone: Other DNA sequences in this sample translate to the same CDR3. The genes are TRBV5-1 and TRBJ2-7, with 7 bases aligning to TRBD1. Per germline, CDR1 SGHRS and CDR2 YFSETQ. V gave up 4 bases and J gave up 3 bases; unmatched junction bases: 1. The CDR3 covers 12 residues. Here the CDR3 reads CASSRDSYEQYF. The CDR3 bases are TGCGCCAGCAGCCGGGACAGCTACGAGCAGTACTTC.

The chain links TRBV6-5 to TRBJ1-1; perhaps TRBD1 as D (6 bases). This CDR3 has 13 residues. CDR1 is MNHEY and CDR2 is SVGAGI in the germline V gene. V was shortened by 6 bases and J by 2 bases, with 10 bases between the two germline ends. The CDR3 DNA follows: TGTGCCAGCAGAAAGACAGGAAACACTGAAGCTTTCTTT. This sequence encodes CASRKTGNTEAFF.

V and J are TRBV29-1 and TRBJ2-1; 9 positions match TRBD2. The CDR3 length is 15 residues. The germline V gene has CDR1 SQVTM and CDR2 ANQGSEA. The ends lost 2 bases at V and 0 bases at J; junction bases unmatched: 2. CDR3 coding DNA: TGCAGCGTTGAATTAGCGGGGGCCTCCTACAATGAGCAGTTCTTC. The encoded protein is CSVELAGASYNEQFF.

The chain employs TRBV5-1 and TRBJ1-1; possibly TRBD1 for D (5 bases). This CDR3 has 12 amino acids. The germline V gene encodes CDR1 SGHRS and CDR2 YFSETQ. Trimming left V 0 bases short and J 11 bases short, with 11 bases between. The CDR3 nucleotides are TGCGCCAGCAGCTTGGACTTTGGGGGGGCTTTCTTT. Residues: CASSLDFGGAFF.

The chain is built from TRBV11-1 and TRBJ1-2; 11 bases are shared with TRBD1. After removal of 5 bases from V and 4 bases from J, the junction contained 3 bases not matched to a gene. This CDR3 comprises 14 residues. Germline-derived CDR1 and CDR2 are SGHAT and FQDESV (reference sequence). CDR3 protein: CASSPDRGPYGYTF. CDR3 DNA sequence: TGTGCCAGCAGCCCGGACAGGGGGCCCTATGGCTACACCTTC. The variable domain in full, with the rest retrieved from reference TRBV11-1 and TRBJ1-2, is EAEVAQSPRYKITEKSQAVAFWCDPISGHATLYWYRQILGQGPELLVQFQDESVVDDSQLPKDRFSAERLKGVDSTLKIQPAELGDSAMYLCASSPDRGPYGYTFGSGTRLTVV.

The V call is TRBV27, the J call TRBJ2-5, with TRBD2 matching over 8 bases. The CDR3 has 15 residues. Germline trimming cut 4 bases from V and 2 bases from J; bases unmatched to any gene: 6. Per the germline V gene, CDR1 is MNHEY and CDR2 is SMNVEV (reference sequence). The CDR3, as DNA: TGTGCCAGCAGTTCCGGGACTAGATGGCAAGAGACCCAGTACTTC. Translation: CASSSGTRWQETQYF.

The chain links TRBV7-2 to TRBJ2-5; 7 positions match TRBD2. The germline V gene has CDR1 SGHTA and CDR2 FQGNSA. V gave up 8 bases and J gave up 9 bases; unmatched junction bases: 15. The CDR3 consists of 14 residues. CDR3 bases: TGTGCCAGCCTTGGAGGGCGAGCGGGAAGACCCCAGTACTTC. It translates to CASLGGRAGRPQYF.

This clone has just a few counts. The chain recombines TRBV14 with TRBJ1-2, with D tentatively TRBD1 (6 bases). The germline V gene encodes CDR1 SGHDN and CDR2 FVKESK. The CDR3 covers 13 residues. V was pared by 3 bases and J by 7 bases, with 12 bases between. This CDR3 is CASSQNRAGGYTF. DNA of the CDR3: TGTGCCAGCAGCCAGAACAGGGCGGGTGGCTACACCTTC.

This chain uses TRBV9 with TRBJ1-3, with D perhaps TRBD1 (6 bases). The ends were cut back, 1 base at V and 4 bases at J, with 15 bases in the middle. CDR3 length equals 16 residues. Germline CDR1 and CDR2: SGDLS and YYNGEE. The CDR3 coding sequence is TGTGCCAGCAGCGTAACCTCGGGACAAAAGGGAAACACCATATATTTT. Its translation is CASSVTSGQKGNTIYF.

J is TRBJ2-7 and V is TRBV28; TRBD2 matches at 7 bases. Germline loops: CDR1 MDHEN, CDR2 SYDVKM. Trimming took 3 bases from V and 3 from J; bases not matched to a gene: 8. This CDR3 has 15 amino acids. The CDR3 region is CASSFAGREGYEQYF. The CDR3 region has the DNA TGTGCCAGCAGTTTCGCCGGTAGGGAGGGCTACGAGCAGTACTTC.

This clone has a single count. The rearrangement joins TRBV5-1 to TRBJ2-2; the match to TRBD2 covers 11 bases. J lost 4 bases, V lost 0 bases, and 8 bases had no gene match. The CDR3 runs 18 residues. The germline CDR1 and CDR2 sequences are SGHRS and YFSETQ. In nucleotides, the CDR3 is TGCGCCAGCAGCTTGGGGCTAGCGGGGGGACAAGTCACCGGGGAGCTGTTTTTT. Residues: CASSLGLAGGQVTGELFF.

The chain is built from TRBV7-8 and TRBJ2-1; D ambiguous. V was shortened by 5 bases and J by 4 bases, with 9 bases between the two germline ends. The germline V gene has CDR1 SGHVS and CDR2 FQNEAQ. CDR3 length: 13 amino acids. CDR3 DNA: TGTGCCAGCAGCACTCATCAATACAATGAGCAGTTCTTC. It specifies CASSTHQYNEQFF.

The rearrangement uses TRBV27 and TRBJ1-2; 8 bases align to TRBD1. The CDR3 covers 13 residues. V trimming: 7 bases; J trimming: 4 bases; junction bases outside the gene matches: 5. Germline V CDR1 and CDR2: MNHEY, SMNVEV (reference sequence). CDR3 protein: CASTTGAGYGYTF. The CDR3 DNA is TGTGCCAGCACGACAGGGGCAGGCTATGGCTACACCTTC.

The chain carries TRBV2 and TRBJ2-2; 12 nucleotides line up with TRBD2. Germline CDR1 and CDR2: SNHLY and FYNNEI. The CDR3 loop spans 14 amino acids. J was trimmed by 5 bases and V by 6 bases; bases with no gene match: 1. In nucleotides, the CDR3 is TGTGCCAGCAGAACTAGCGGGAGGACCGGGGAGCTGTTTTTT. Protein: CASRTSGRTGELFF.

The chain combines TRBV27 with TRBJ1-5, with TRBD1 as a possible D gene (5 bases). Trimming cost V 7 bases and J 0 bases, with 19 bases left between them. The CDR3 is 17 residues long. Germline lookup yields CDR1 MNHEY and CDR2 SMNVEV (reference sequence). The CDR3 loop reads CASILPEGLSSNQPQHF. In DNA form, the CDR3 reads TGTGCCAGCATACTACCCGAGGGACTCAGTAGCAATCAGCCCCAGCATTTT.